Below are 19 T cell receptor beta chains sequenced from a single sample in a study of cytomegalovirus exposure and HLA in healthy donors. With 60 Vbeta and 13 Jbeta primers, the PCR was carried out. Clones were read by immunoSEQ multiplex PCR, and TCRdb kept only the in-frame ones, dropping some. The sample records around 140,000 clones, more than 70% being singletons. Sequencing was done on a sample of PBMCs. These receptors originate from a man aged 50-60 years in good health and CMV-seronegative.

The J gene is TRBJ1-2, the V gene TRBV11-3, with D hard to call. There are 16 residues in the CDR3. V was trimmed by 3 bases and J by 3 bases, leaving 17 bases between them. The germline gives CDR1 SGHNT, CDR2 YENEEA. CDR3 bases: TGTGCCAGCAGCTTGAGTCGGGAAGATCCATACTATGGCTACACCTTC. Translated: CASSLSREDPYYGYTF.

This clone has just a few counts. The V call is TRBV30, the J call TRBJ1-1; D gene uncertain. Trimming stripped 4 bases from V and 5 bases from J, with 14 bases between. The CDR3 is 13 residues long. Germline CDR1 and CDR2: GTSNPN and SVGIG (reference sequence). CDR3 DNA sequence: TGTGCCTGGACTCCGGATCCCGGGACTGAAGCTTTCTTT. Its translation: CAWTPDPGTEAFF.

The sample holds a few counts of this clone. The chain is built from TRBV27 and TRBJ2-6; D not certain. CDR3 length: 15 residues. Trimming removed 3 bases from V and 4 bases from J, with 10 bases in between. CDR1 MNHEY and CDR2 SMNVEV come from the germline V gene (reference sequence). The CDR3, as DNA: TGTGCCAGCAGTTTTGACGGGTCCGGGGCCAACGTCCTGACTTTC. It encodes CASSFDGSGANVLTF.

This chain connects TRBV7-2 to TRBJ1-1; no clear D gene. Trimming pared 1 base from V and 0 bases from J, leaving 6 bases between. Germline V lookup: CDR1 SGHTA, CDR2 FQGNSA. The CDR3 loop spans 14 amino acids. CDR3 in DNA: TGTGCCAGCAGCTTAGTACAGATGAACACTGAAGCTTTCTTT. It encodes CASSLVQMNTEAFF.

This sequence joins TRBV6-5 and TRBJ2-2; TRBD1 matches at 7 bases. The CDR3 spans 14 residues. Per germline, CDR1 MNHEY and CDR2 SVGAGI. V shed 8 bases, J shed 4 bases, and the junction held 7 bases outside the gene matches. The CDR3, as DNA: TGTGCCAGCGAGAAGGGGGCGCCCACCGGGGAGCTGTTTTTT. Protein sequence: CASEKGAPTGELFF.

The V and J genes are TRBV5-4 and TRBJ2-3; 8 bases match TRBD2. The V and J ends lost 5 bases and 3 bases, in that order; junction bases with no gene match: 5. This CDR3 has 14 residues. Germline V gene sequence: CDR1 SGHNT, CDR2 YYREEE (reference sequence). In nucleotides, the CDR3 is TGTGCCAGCAGATCTAGCGGGTGGACAGATACGCAGTATTTT. Translating it yields CASRSSGWTDTQYF.

Worth noting for this clone: A junction boundary mismatches the germline segment, possibly from a read error. The chain carries TRBV7-2 and TRBJ2-2, with TRBD2 matching 10 bases. Germline V lookup: CDR1 SGHTA, CDR2 FQGNSA. This CDR3 has 15 residues. CDR3: CASSLAGANTGELFF. CDR3 nucleotides: TGTGCCAGCAGCCTAGCGGGGGCTAACACCGGGGAGCTGTTTTTT.

The chain carries TRBV11-2 and TRBJ2-6, with TRBD1 matching 11 bases. CDR1 is SGHAT and CDR2 is FQNNGV in the germline V gene. The CDR3 consists of 19 residues. Germline trimming cut 5 bases from V and 5 bases from J; bases unmatched to any gene: 14. CDR3 in amino acids: CASSPRRDRGRLRANVLTF. CDR3 sequence (DNA): TGTGCCAGCAGCCCGAGGAGGGACAGGGGGAGATTAAGGGCCAACGTCCTGACTTTC.

This sequence joins TRBV30 and TRBJ2-7; D may be TRBD1 (5 bases). V lost 1 base to trimming and J lost 4 bases, with 8 bases between them. This CDR3 comprises 12 residues. Germline CDR1 and CDR2: GTSNPN and SVGIG (reference sequence). The DNA for the CDR3 is TGTGCCTGGAGTGAAACAGGATACGAGCAGTACTTC. Translating it yields CAWSETGYEQYF.

J is TRBJ2-2 and V is TRBV19, with TRBD2 matching over 11 bases. V lost 7 bases to trimming and J lost 4 bases; unmatched junction nucleotides: 8. The CDR3 sequence is 16 residues long. The germline CDR1 and CDR2 sequences are LNHDA and SQIVND (reference sequence). The chain's CDR3 is CASNLLAGVTTGELFF. DNA for the CDR3: TGTGCCAGTAATTTACTAGCGGGAGTTACCACCGGGGAGCTGTTTTTT.

The chain recombines TRBV5-5 with TRBJ2-3, with 14 bases that match TRBD2. The CDR3 runs 18 residues. J gave up 0 bases and V 4 bases, and 7 bases lay outside the gene matches. Germline loops: CDR1 SGHKS, CDR2 YYEKEE (reference sequence). The CDR3 DNA reads TGTGCCAGCAGCCCTGGACTAGCGGGAGGTACGAGCACAGATACGCAGTATTTT. Translated, it gives CASSPGLAGGTSTDTQYF.

The V and J genes are TRBV2 and TRBJ2-3; no reliable D call. The length of the CDR3 is 14 residues. CDR1 and CDR2 from the germline V gene are SNHLY and FYNNEI. V was trimmed by 8 bases and J by 4 bases, leaving 16 bases between them. CDR3 amino acids: CASFPVSRSDTQYF. The CDR3 coding sequence is TGTGCCAGCTTTCCGGTTTCGCGATCAGATACGCAGTATTTT.

The chain uses TRBV19 and TRBJ2-5; D perhaps matches TRBD2 (5 bases). Germline values: CDR1 LNHDA, CDR2 SQIVND (reference sequence). V lost 7 bases to trimming and J lost 1 base, with 16 bases between them. The CDR3 runs to 15 residues. The CDR3 region is CASNPSPPLQETQYF. The CDR3 nucleotides are TGTGCCAGTAACCCTAGCCCCCCCCTCCAAGAGACCCAGTACTTC.

The chain couples TRBV7-9 to TRBJ1-1; no clear D gene. Germline loops: CDR1 SEHNR, CDR2 FQNEAQ (reference sequence). V was cut by 7 bases and J by 2 bases, with 11 bases left in between. There are 13 residues in the CDR3. CDR3 DNA sequence: TGTGCCAGCACTCGGGAGGTTAACACTGAAGCTTTCTTT. Translation: CASTREVNTEAFF.

The chain combines TRBV30 with TRBJ2-1; D gene unclear. Germline V gene data show CDR1 as GTSNPN and CDR2 as SVGIG (reference sequence). This CDR3 comprises 11 residues. V was shortened by 4 bases and J by 3 bases, with 4 bases between the two germline ends. The CDR3 region has the DNA TGTGCCTGGACAGGCTACAATGAGCAGTTCTTC. Translated: CAWTGYNEQFF.

The chain carries TRBV21-1 and TRBJ1-5; the table's D call TRBD1 went unverified against the DNA. TRBV21-1 is assigned pseudogene status. The CDR3 has 21 amino acids. CDR3 in DNA: TGTGCCAGCAGCAAAGGAGGGCGAAAAGGGACAGGGGACTGTTGGAATCAGCCCCAGCATTTT. Its translation: CASSKGGRKGTGDCWNQPQHF.

The chain has TRBV7-2 and TRBJ1-1; D might be TRBD1 (6 bases). The V end lost 2 bases, the J end lost 4 bases, and 23 bases lay between the germline ends. Germline V lookup: CDR1 SGHTA, CDR2 FQGNSA. This CDR3 is built from 18 residues. The CDR3, as DNA: TGTGCCAGCAGCTTATTGGGGGCCACAGGTGCCGGTGCCACTGAAGCTTTCTTT. Translated: CASSLLGATGAGATEAFF. Full variable domain (outside the CDR3, taken from reference TRBV7-2 and TRBJ1-1): GAGVSQSPSNKVTEKGKDVELRCDPISGHTALYWYRQSLGQGLEFLIYFQGNSAPDKSGLPSDRFSAERTGGSVSTLTIQRTQQEDSAVYLCASSLLGATGAGATEAFFGQGTRLTVV.

V and J are TRBV5-4 and TRBJ1-4, with 9 nucleotides matching TRBD1. CDR3 size: 14 residues. The junction had 4 bases not matched to a gene; V was cut back by 3 bases and J by 7 bases. Germline CDR1 and CDR2: SGHNT and YYREEE (reference sequence). CDR3 sequence: CASSSQGASEKLFF. The CDR3 DNA sequence: TGTGCCAGCAGCTCACAGGGGGCTTCTGAAAAACTGTTTTTT.

This clone appeared once. A junction boundary mismatches the germline segment, possibly from a read error. The chain employs TRBV7-7 and TRBJ1-4; TRBD1 is a possible D gene (6 bases). Per germline, CDR1 SSHAT and CDR2 FNYEAQ (reference sequence). CDR3 size: 14 residues. CDR3 sequence reads: CASSLGLGTEKLFF. The CDR3 DNA is TGTGCTAGCAGCTTAGGGCTAGGGACAGAAAAACTGTTTTTT. The variable domain in full, completed from reference TRBV7-7 and TRBJ1-4, reads GAGVSQSPRYKVTKRGQDVTLRCDPISSHATLYWYQQALGQGPEFLTYFNYEAQPDKSGLPSDRFSAERPEGSISTLTIQRTEQRDSAMYRCASSLGLGTEKLFFGSGTQLSVL.